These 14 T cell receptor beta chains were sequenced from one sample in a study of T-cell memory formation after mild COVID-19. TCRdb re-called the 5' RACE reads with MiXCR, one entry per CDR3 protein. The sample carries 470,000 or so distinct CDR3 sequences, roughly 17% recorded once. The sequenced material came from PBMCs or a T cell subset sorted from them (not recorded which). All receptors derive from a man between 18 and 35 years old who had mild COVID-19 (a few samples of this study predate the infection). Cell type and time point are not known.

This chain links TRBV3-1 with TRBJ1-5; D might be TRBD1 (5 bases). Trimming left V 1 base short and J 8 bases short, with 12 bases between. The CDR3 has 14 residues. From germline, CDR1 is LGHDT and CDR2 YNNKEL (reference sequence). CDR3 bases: TGTGCCAGCAGCCAAGGAGTCCAGGGTAAGCCCCAGCATTTT. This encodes CASSQGVQGKPQHF.

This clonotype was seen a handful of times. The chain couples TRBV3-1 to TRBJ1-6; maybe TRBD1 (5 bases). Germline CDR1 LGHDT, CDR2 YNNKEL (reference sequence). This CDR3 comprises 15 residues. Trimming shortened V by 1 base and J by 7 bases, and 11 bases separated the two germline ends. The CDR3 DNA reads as TGTGCCAGCAGCCAAGGGTGGGACGGCAATTCACCCCTCCACTTT. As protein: CASSQGWDGNSPLHF.

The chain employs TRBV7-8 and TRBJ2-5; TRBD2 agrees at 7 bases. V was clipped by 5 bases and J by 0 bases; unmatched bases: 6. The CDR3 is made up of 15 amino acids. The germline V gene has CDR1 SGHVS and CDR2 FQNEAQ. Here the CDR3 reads CASSMLGTNQETQYF. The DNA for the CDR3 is TGTGCCAGCAGCATGCTCGGGACTAACCAAGAGACCCAGTACTTC.

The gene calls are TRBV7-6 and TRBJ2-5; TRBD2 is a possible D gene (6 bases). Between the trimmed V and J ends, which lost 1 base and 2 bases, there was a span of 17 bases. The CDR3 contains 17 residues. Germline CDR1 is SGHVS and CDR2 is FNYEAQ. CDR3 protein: CASSLGGGGHKQETQYF. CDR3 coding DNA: TGTGCCAGCAGCTTAGGTGGGGGAGGACACAAGCAAGAGACCCAGTACTTC.

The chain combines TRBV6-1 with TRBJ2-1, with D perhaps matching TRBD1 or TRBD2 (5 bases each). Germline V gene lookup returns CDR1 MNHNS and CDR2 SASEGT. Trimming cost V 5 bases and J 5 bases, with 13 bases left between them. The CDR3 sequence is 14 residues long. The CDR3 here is CASSRYGTDNEQFF. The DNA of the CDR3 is TGTGCCAGCAGTAGATACGGGACGGACAATGAGCAGTTCTTC.

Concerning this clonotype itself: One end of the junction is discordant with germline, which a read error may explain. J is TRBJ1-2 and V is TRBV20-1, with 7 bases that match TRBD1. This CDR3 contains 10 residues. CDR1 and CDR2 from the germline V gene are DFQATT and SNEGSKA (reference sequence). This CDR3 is CSARHPGTVF. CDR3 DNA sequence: TGCAGTGCTCGACACCCGGGGACAGTCTTC.

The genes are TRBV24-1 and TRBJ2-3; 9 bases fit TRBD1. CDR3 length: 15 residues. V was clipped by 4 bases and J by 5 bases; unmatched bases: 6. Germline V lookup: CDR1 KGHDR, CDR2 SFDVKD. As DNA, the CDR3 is TGTGCCACCAGTGACCGCGGACAGGGGAGAGATACGCAGTATTTT. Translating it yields CATSDRGQGRDTQYF.

CDR3: CASSTTLTGPDYNEQFF. The CDR3 region has the DNA TGTGCCAGCAGCACAACACTCACAGGGCCCGACTACAATGAGCAGTTCTTC. The J gene is TRBJ2-1, the V gene TRBV7-9; possibly TRBD1 for D (6 bases). Germline CDR1 SEHNR, CDR2 FQNEAQ (reference sequence). This CDR3 has 17 amino acids. The V gene lost 5 bases and the J gene lost 3 bases, with 20 bases spanning the gap.

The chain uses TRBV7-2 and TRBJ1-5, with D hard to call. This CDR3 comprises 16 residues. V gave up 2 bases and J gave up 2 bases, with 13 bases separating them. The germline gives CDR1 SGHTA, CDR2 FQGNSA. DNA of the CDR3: TGTGCCAGCAGCTTAAGATCCGGTAGGGGCAATCAGCCCCAGCATTTT. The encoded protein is CASSLRSGRGNQPQHF.

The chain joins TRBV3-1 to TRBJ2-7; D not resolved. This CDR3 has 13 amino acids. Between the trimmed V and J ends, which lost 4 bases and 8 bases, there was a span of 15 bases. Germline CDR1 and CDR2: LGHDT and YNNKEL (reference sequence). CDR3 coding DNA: TGTGCCAGCAGCCCAAGTGCTGACTTCAAGCAGTACTTC. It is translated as CASSPSADFKQYF.

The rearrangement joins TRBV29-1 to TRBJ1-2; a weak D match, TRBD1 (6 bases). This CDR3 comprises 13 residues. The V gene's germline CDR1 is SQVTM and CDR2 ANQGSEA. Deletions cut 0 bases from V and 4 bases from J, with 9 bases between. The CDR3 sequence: CSVEDPTGYGYTF. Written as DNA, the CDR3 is TGCAGCGTTGAAGACCCGACAGGCTATGGCTACACCTTC.

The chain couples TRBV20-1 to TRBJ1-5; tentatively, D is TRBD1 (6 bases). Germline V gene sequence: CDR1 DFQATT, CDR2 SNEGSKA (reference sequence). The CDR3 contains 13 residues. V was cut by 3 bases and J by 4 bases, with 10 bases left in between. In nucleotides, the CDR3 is TGCAGTGCTAGGGACAGCCGAAATCAGCCCCAGCATTTT. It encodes CSARDSRNQPQHF.

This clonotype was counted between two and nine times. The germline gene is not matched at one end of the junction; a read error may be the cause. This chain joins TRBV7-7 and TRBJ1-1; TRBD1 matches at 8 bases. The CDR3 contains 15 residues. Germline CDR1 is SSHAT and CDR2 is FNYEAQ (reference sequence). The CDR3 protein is CASSETRGRNTEAFF. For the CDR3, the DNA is TGTGCTAGCAGCGAAACCAGGGGGCGGAACACTGAAGCTTTCTTT.

The CDR3, as DNA: TGTGCCAGCAGTTACTCAACTGGGGGGAGGGAGACCCAGTACTTC. Amino acid sequence: CASSYSTGGRETQYF. The chain combines TRBV6-5 with TRBJ2-5; TRBD2 is a possible D gene (6 bases). Trimming pared 0 bases from V and 5 bases from J, leaving 13 bases between. The CDR3 runs 15 residues. CDR1 is MNHEY and CDR2 is SVGAGI in the germline V gene.